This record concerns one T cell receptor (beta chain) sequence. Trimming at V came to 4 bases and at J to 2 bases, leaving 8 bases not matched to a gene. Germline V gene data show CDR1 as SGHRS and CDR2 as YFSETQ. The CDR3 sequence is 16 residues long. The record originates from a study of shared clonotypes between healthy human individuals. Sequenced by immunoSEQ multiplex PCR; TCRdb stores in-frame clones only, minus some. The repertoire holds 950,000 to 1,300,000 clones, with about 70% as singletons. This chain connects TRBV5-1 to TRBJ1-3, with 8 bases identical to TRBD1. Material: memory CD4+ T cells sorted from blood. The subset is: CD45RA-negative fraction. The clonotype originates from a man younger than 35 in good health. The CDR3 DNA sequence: TGCGCCAGCAGCCACGGTGGGACAGGAACTGGAAACACCATATATTTT. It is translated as CASSHGGTGTGNTIYF.